Below are 14 T cell receptor beta chains sequenced from a single sample in a study of shared clonotypes between healthy human individuals. Sequenced by immunoSEQ multiplex PCR; TCRdb stores in-frame clones only, minus some. The table lists around 600,000 clones, around 95% of them singletons. CD45RO-negative, CCR7-positively selected cells formed the naive CD8 fraction, excluding terminally differentiated effector memory CD45RA+ cells. Sequencing was done on a sample of naive CD8+ T cells sorted from blood. The receptors derive from a woman in her thirties in good health.

The rearrangement joins TRBV27 to TRBJ1-1, with 9 bases lining up with TRBD1. Germline V gene lookup returns CDR1 MNHEY and CDR2 SMNVEV (reference sequence). There are 16 residues in the CDR3. V shed 2 bases, J shed 4 bases, and the junction held 8 bases outside the gene matches. This chain's CDR3 is CASSLGIGTGITEAFF. The DNA for the CDR3 is TGTGCCAGCAGTTTAGGGATTGGGACAGGGATCACTGAAGCTTTCTTT.

This clone was seen only once. This chain uses TRBV6-1 with TRBJ1-3, with 8 nucleotides matching TRBD1. The CDR3 runs 14 residues. The ends lost 6 bases at V and 4 bases at J; junction bases unmatched: 5. Looked up from germline, CDR1 is MNHNS and CDR2 is SASEGT. CDR3 coding DNA: TGTGCCAGCAGAGGACAGGGCGAAGGAAACACCATATATTTT. Protein product: CASRGQGEGNTIYF.

This sequence joins TRBV9 and TRBJ2-4; D assignment may be TRBD1 or TRBD2 (6 bases each). Between the trimmed V and J ends, which lost 4 bases and 1 base, there was a span of 18 bases. This CDR3 comprises 17 residues. The germline CDR1 and CDR2 sequences are SGDLS and YYNGEE. The CDR3 here is CASSPLGGSGAKNIQYF. CDR3 DNA sequence: TGTGCCAGCAGCCCCCTAGGGGGGTCCGGGGCCAAAAACATTCAGTACTTC.

The chain carries TRBV21-1 and TRBJ1-4; the table names TRBD1, a call not compared with the DNA. TRBV21-1 is designated a pseudogene. CDR3 length equals 17 residues. The CDR3, as DNA: TGTGCCAGCAGCAAAGTGGACAGGGACGCACGGGATGAAAAACTGTTTTTT. Its translation is CASSKVDRDARDEKLFF.

The rearrangement links TRBV6-5 to TRBJ1-3; 7 nucleotides line up with TRBD1. The CDR3 extends over 15 amino acids. The trim removed 4 bases at V and 3 bases at J, leaving 6 bases unmatched. Germline V gene lookup returns CDR1 MNHEY and CDR2 SVGAGI. CDR3 residues: CASSSLTGYGNTIYF. The CDR3 nucleotides read TGTGCCAGCAGTTCCCTGACAGGGTATGGAAACACCATATATTTT.

CDR3 in amino acids: CASSPGVAGFNTGELFF. The CDR3 nucleotides are TGCGCCAGCAGCCCCGGGGTAGCGGGATTCAACACCGGGGAGCTGTTTTTT. The rearrangement uses TRBV5-1 and TRBJ2-2; the match to TRBD2 covers 8 bases. The ends lost 4 bases at V and 2 bases at J; junction bases unmatched: 10. The germline gives CDR1 SGHRS, CDR2 YFSETQ. This CDR3 comprises 17 residues.

The chain employs TRBV7-9 and TRBJ2-1; D is unclear. Looked up from germline, CDR1 is SEHNR and CDR2 is FQNEAQ (reference sequence). The CDR3 spans 12 residues. The ends were cut back, 4 bases at V and 6 bases at J, with 7 bases in the middle. CDR3 in DNA: TGTGCCAGCAGCTCATCGATCAATGAGCAGTTCTTC. Translated, it gives CASSSSINEQFF.

The chain links TRBV29-1 to TRBJ1-1; possibly TRBD1 for D (5 bases). Germline loops: CDR1 SQVTM, CDR2 ANQGSEA. Between the trimmed V and J ends, which lost 3 bases and 4 bases, there was a span of 18 bases. The CDR3 loop spans 15 amino acids. For the CDR3, the DNA is TGCAGCGTTGAGGGGCTAGGACCTAGGGCCACTGAAGCTTTCTTT. Residues: CSVEGLGPRATEAFF.

This chain uses TRBV14 with TRBJ2-4; the D is unclear. This CDR3 spans 15 amino acids. The V gene lost 0 bases and the J gene lost 6 bases, with 12 bases spanning the gap. CDR1 is SGHDN, CDR2 FVKESK, per germline. The CDR3 DNA follows: TGTGCCAGCAGCCAAGATTCATGGCTTGGAAACATTCAGTACTTC. Encoded protein: CASSQDSWLGNIQYF.

The J gene is TRBJ1-1, the V gene TRBV7-2; D is unresolved. The germline V and J ends were trimmed by 4 bases and 12 bases, with 3 bases remaining between them. There are 8 residues in the CDR3. Looked up from germline, CDR1 is SGHTA and CDR2 is FQGNSA. The CDR3 nucleotides are TGTGCCAGCAGCTCCTCTTTCTTT. This encodes CASSSSFF.

The chain combines TRBV5-4 with TRBJ1-2; D might be TRBD1 (5 bases). V was shortened by 1 base and J by 3 bases, with 10 bases between the two germline ends. Per germline, CDR1 SGHNT and CDR2 YYREEE (reference sequence). This CDR3 contains 14 residues. CDR3 sequence: CASSLFGRDYGYTF. In nucleotides, the CDR3 is TGTGCCAGCAGCTTGTTCGGCAGGGACTATGGCTACACCTTC.

The chain employs TRBV25-1 and TRBJ1-1; D remains ambiguous. Germline CDR1 and CDR2: MGHDK and SYGVNS. The CDR3 length is 13 residues. With 7 bases removed from V and 3 bases from J, the gap between germline ends came to 12 bases. Here the CDR3 DNA reads TGTGCCAGCATTGACCTACTGGACACTGAAGCTTTCTTT. Protein product: CASIDLLDTEAFF.

In nucleotides, the CDR3 is TGCAGTGCTTTAGGGGAGTTTGAGCAGTTCTTC. This gives the protein CSALGEFEQFF. The rearrangement links TRBV20-1 to TRBJ2-1; D is perhaps TRBD1 or TRBD2 (5 bases each). V was clipped by 5 bases and J by 9 bases, with 11 bases between them. The CDR3 runs to 11 residues. CDR1 DFQATT and CDR2 SNEGSKA come from the germline V gene (reference sequence).

The CDR3, as DNA: TGTGCCAGCAGCCTAACTAGCGGGAGAATACAGACCCAGTACTTC. Protein sequence: CASSLTSGRIQTQYF. V gene TRBV28 combines with J gene TRBJ2-5; 11 positions match TRBD2. The CDR3 covers 15 residues. Germline trimming cut 6 bases from V and 6 bases from J; bases unmatched to any gene: 9. Germline loops: CDR1 MDHEN, CDR2 SYDVKM.